This entry features one TCR beta chain sequence. Its matching antigen is unknown. The data stem from a study of T cell responses to AZD1222 COVID-19 vaccine. The assay was immunoSEQ multiplex PCR, and TCRdb's table has in-frame clones only and misses some. The sample holds 110,000 to 150,000 clones; 80% to 90% are singletons and the top ten take over 7%. Study-level findings and limits: Donors were mostly white British, more females; clonal diversity possibly underestimated. Breadth and depth of Spike-specific TCRs rose after two AZD1222 doses.

The clonotype was recovered from an adult in good health. The material sequenced was peripheral blood, taken on day 0 of AZD1222 vaccination.

The CDR3 DNA reads as TGTGCCAGTAGTATTAAGGGGGGGAACTATGGCTACACCTTC. Protein product: CASSIKGGNYGYTF. V and J are TRBV19 and TRBJ1-2, with a tentative D call TRBD1 (6 bases). There are 14 residues in the CDR3. Germline V gene data show CDR1 as LNHDA and CDR2 as SQIVND (reference sequence). With 3 bases removed from V and 2 bases from J, the gap between germline ends came to 10 bases.